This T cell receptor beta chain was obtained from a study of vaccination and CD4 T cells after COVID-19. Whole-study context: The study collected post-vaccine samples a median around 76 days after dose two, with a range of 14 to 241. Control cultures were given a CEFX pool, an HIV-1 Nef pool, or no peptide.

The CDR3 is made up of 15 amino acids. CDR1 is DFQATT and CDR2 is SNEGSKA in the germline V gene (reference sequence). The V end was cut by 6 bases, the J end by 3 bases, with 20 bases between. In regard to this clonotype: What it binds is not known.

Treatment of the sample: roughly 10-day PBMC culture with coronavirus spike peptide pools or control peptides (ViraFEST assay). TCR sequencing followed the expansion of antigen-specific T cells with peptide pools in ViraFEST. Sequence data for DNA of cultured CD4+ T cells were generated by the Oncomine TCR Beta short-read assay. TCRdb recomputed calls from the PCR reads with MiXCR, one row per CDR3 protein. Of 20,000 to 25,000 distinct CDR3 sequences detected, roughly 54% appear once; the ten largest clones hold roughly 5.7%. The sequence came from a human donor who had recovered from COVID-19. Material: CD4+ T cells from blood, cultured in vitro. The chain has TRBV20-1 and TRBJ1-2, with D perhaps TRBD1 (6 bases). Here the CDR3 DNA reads TGCAGTGCCTACGACGAAAACAGGGCGGACTATGGCTACACCTTC. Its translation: CSAYDENRADYGYTF.